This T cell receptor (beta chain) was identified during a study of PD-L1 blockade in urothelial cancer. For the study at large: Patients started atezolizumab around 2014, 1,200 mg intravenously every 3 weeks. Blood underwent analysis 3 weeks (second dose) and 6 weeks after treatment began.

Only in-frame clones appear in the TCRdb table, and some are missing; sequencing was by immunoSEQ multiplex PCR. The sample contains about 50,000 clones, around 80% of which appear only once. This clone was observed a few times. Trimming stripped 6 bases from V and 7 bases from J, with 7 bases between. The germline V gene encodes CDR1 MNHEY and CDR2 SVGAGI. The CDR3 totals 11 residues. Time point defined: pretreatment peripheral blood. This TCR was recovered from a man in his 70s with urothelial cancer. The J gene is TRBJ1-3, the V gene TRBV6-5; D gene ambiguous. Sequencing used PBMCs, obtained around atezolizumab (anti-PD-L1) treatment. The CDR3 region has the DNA TGTGCCAGCAGGACGGGGAACACCATATATTTT. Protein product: CASRTGNTIYF.